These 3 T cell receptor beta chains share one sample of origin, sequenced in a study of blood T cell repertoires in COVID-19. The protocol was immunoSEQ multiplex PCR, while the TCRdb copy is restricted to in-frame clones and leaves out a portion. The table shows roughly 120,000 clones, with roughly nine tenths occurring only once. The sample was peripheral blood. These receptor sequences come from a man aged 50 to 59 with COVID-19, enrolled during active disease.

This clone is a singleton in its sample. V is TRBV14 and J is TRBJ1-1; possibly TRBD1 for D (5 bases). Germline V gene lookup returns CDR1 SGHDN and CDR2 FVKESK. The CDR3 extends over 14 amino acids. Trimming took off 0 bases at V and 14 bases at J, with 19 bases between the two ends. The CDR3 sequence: CASSQDPAGRSVFF. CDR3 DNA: TGTGCCAGCAGCCAAGATCCTGCGGGGCGCTCAGTCTTCTTT.

The CDR3 bases are TGTGCCAGCAGTCCGGGACAGGGGACTAATGAAAAACTGTTTTTT. Translating gives CASSPGQGTNEKLFF. The chain joins TRBV2 to TRBJ1-4; TRBD1 matches 10 bases. Germline V CDR1 and CDR2: SNHLY, FYNNEI. Trimming removed 5 bases from V and 2 bases from J; junction bases left unmatched: 2. The CDR3 length is 15 residues.

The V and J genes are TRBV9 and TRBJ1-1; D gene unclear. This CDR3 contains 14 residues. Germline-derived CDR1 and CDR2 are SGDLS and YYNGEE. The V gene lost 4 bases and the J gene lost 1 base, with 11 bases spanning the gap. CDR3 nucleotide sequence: TGTGCCAGCAGCCCCTCCGGGAGGAACACTGAAGCTTTCTTT. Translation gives CASSPSGRNTEAFF.